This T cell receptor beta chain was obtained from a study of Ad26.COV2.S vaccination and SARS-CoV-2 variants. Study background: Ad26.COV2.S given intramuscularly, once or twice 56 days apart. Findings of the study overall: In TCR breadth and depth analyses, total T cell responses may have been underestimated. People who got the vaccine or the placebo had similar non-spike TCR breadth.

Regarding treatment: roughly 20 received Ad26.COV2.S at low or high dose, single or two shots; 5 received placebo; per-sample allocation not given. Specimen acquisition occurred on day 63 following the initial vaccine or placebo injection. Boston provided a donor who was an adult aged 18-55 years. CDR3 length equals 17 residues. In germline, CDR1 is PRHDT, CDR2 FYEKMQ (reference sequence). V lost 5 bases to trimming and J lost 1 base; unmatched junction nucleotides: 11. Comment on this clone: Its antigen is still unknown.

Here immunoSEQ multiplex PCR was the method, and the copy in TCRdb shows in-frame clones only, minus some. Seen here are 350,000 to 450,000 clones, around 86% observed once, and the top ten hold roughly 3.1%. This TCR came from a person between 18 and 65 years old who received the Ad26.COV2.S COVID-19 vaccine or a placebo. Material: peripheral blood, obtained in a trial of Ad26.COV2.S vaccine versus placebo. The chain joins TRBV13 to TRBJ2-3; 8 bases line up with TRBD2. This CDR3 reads CASSVLVAGQGTDTQYF. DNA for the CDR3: TGTGCCAGCAGCGTATTAGTAGCGGGGCAAGGCACAGATACGCAGTATTTT.